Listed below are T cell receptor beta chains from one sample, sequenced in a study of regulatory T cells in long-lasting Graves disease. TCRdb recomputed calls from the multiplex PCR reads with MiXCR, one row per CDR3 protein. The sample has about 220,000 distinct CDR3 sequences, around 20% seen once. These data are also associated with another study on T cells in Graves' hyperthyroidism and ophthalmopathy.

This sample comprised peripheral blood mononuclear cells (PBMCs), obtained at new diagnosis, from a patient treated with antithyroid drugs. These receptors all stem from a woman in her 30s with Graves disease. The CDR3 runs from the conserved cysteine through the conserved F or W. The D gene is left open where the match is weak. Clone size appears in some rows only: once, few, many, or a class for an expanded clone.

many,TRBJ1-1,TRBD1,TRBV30,TGTGCCTGCCAGACAGGGGGGAACACTGAAGCTTTCTTT,CACQTGGNTEAFF
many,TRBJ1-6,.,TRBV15,TGTGCCACTTCTGGTCCCGAATGGAATTCACCCCTCCACTTT,CATSGPEWNSPLHF
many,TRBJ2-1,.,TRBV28,TGTGCCAGCAGTTTTAGGCAGCCAAGAAATGAGCAGTTCTTC,CASSFRQPRNEQFF
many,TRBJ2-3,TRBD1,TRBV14,TGTGCCAGCAGCCAAGGGGGACAGCTCACAGATACGCAGTATTTT,CASSQGGQLTDTQYF
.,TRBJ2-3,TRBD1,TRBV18,TGTGCCAGCTCACCACCGACAGGGCAGACTAGCACAGATACGCAGTATTTT,CASSPPTGQTSTDTQYF
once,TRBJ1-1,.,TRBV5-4,TGTGCCAGCAGCAGGATAGAGGGGTGGAGTGAAGCTTTCTTT,CASSRIEGWSEAFF
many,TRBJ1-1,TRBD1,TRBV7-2,TGTGCCAGCAGCTCCAACAGGGGCTGGAGGAGCACTGAAGCTTTCTTT,CASSSNRGWRSTEAFF
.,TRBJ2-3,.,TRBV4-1,TGCGCCAGCAGCCAAGATCCCCGGGAAGATACGCAGTATTTT,CASSQDPREDTQYF
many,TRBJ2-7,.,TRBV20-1,TGCAGTGCTAGAGATAGTGGGACGGTTTACGAGCAGTACTTC,CSARDSGTVYEQYF
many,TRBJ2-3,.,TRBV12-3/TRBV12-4,TGTGCCATCATGTCATTCAATACGCAGTATTTT,CAIMSFNTQYF
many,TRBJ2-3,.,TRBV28,TGTGCCAGCAGTTTATGGATAGGGACTGACACAGATACGCAGTATTTT,CASSLWIGTDTDTQYF
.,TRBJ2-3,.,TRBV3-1,TGTGCCAGCAGCTTCTACCGGGACCGGGGTACAGATACGCAGTATTTT,CASSFYRDRGTDTQYF
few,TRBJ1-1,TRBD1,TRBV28,TGTGCCAGCAGCCCAGGGGGGACAATGAACACTGAAGCTTTCTTT,CASSPGGTMNTEAFF
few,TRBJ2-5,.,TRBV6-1,TGTGCCAGCAGTCCGGCAGGGGCCCAAGAGACCCAGTACTTC,CASSPAGAQETQYF
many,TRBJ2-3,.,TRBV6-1,TGTGCCAGCAGCTGGGATACAGATACGCAGTATTTT,CASSWDTDTQYF
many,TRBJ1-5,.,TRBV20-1,TGCAGTGCTACTCCCCCAAGCATTGGACAGCGGCAGAAGCCCCAGCATTTT,CSATPPSIGQRQKPQHF
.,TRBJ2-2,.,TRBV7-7,TGTGCTAGCAGCCGAGTCGGGGAGAACACCGGGGAGCTGTTTTTT,CASSRVGENTGELFF
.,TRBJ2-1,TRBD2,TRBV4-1,TGCGCCAGCAGCCCCATAGCGGGAGGAAAGGGCAATGAGCAGTTCTTC,CASSPIAGGKGNEQFF
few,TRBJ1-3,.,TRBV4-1,TGCGCCAGCAGCAGGGGGGGGGGCACTGGAAACACCATATATTTT,CASSRGGGTGNTIYF
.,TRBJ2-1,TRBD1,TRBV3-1,TGTGCCAGCAGCTCACCGGGACAGGGGGTCTACAATGAGCAGTTCTTC,CASSSPGQGVYNEQFF
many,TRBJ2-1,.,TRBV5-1,TGCGCCAGCAGCCCTCAGGGGCTCGAGGTAACCACGAATGAGCAGTTCTTC,CASSPQGLEVTTNEQFF
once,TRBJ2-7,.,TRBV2,TGTGCCAGCAGTGAAGGGACAGCCTCCTACGAGCAGTACTTC,CASSEGTASYEQYF
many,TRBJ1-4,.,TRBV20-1,TGCAGTGCAATGACAGGCCTGGGAACTAATGAAAAACTGTTTTTT,CSAMTGLGTNEKLFF
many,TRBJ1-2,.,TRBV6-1,TGTGCCAGCAGTGAAGCGTCTTTCAACTATGGCTACACCTTC,CASSEASFNYGYTF
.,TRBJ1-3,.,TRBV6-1,TGTGCCAGCAGCCGATTACAGGGACACACGTCTGGAAACACCATATATTTT,CASSRLQGHTSGNTIYF
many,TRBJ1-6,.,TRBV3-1,TGTGCCAGCAGCCATGAACGGATGAATTCACCCCTCCACTTT,CASSHERMNSPLHF
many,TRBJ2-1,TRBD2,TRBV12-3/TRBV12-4,TGTGCCAGCAGTTCGGGACTAGCGGGAGGCAATGAGCAGTTCTTC,CASSSGLAGGNEQFF
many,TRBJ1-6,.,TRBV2,TGTGCCAGCAGTGACGTGGGGGGGCTAGATAATTCACCCCTCCACTTT,CASSDVGGLDNSPLHF
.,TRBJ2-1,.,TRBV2,TGTGCCAGCAGCTTAGACCCTGCAGACTACAATGAGCAGTTCTTC,CASSLDPADYNEQFF
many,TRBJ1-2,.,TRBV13,TGTGCCAGCAGCTTAGGACAGTCGGAGATGGCTAACTATGGCTACACCTTC,CASSLGQSEMANYGYTF
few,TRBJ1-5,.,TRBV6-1,TGTGCCAGCAGCCGTCGAGAAATGGGCAATCAGCCCCAGCATTTT,CASSRREMGNQPQHF
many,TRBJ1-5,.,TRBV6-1,TGTGCCAGCAGTGCCTCGTCGGCGGGCGGCAATCAGCCCCAGCATTTT,CASSASSAGGNQPQHF
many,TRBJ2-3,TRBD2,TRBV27,TGTGCCAGCACGATGGTGGCTAGCGGGAGGGGGAAGGCAGATACGCAGTATTTT,CASTMVASGRGKADTQYF
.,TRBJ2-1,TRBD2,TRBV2,TGTGCCAGAGGGACTAGCGGGGGGGCCAGATCCTACAATGAGCAGTTCTTC,CARGTSGGARSYNEQFF
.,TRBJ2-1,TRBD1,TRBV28,TGTGCCAGCAGTCTAGGAATTATCACAGGGGGGAATGATGAGCAGTTCTTC,CASSLGIITGGNDEQFF
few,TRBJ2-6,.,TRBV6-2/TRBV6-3,TGTGCCAGCAGTTACTCGAGAGGGGCCCGCGGGGCCAACGTCCTGACTTTC,CASSYSRGARGANVLTF
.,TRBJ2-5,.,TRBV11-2,TGTGCCAGCAGCCCCTACAGGGATGGGCGAGAGACCCAGTACTTC,CASSPYRDGRETQYF
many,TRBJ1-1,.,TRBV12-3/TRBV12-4,TGTGCCAGCAGTTTATCCACTTGGGGGGGCCGACGGAACACTGAAGCTTTCTTT,CASSLSTWGGRRNTEAFF
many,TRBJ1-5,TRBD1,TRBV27,TGTGCCAGCAGTAGGACAGGGGGGACCAATCAGCCCCAGCATTTT,CASSRTGGTNQPQHF
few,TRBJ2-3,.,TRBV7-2,TGTGCCAGCAGCTTTGGGGCCCCTCGGGGCACAGATACGCAGTATTTT,CASSFGAPRGTDTQYF